These 4 T cell receptor beta chains were sequenced from one sample in a study of blood T cell repertoires in COVID-19. Clones were read by immunoSEQ multiplex PCR, and TCRdb kept only the in-frame ones, dropping some. The table includes about 170,000 clones, around 84% detected once. Sequences were obtained from peripheral blood. The receptors shown here come from an elderly woman with COVID-19, enrolled during active disease.

This clone has a handful of counts. The chain carries TRBV6-2 or TRBV6-3 and TRBJ2-2; 9 bases are shared with TRBD2. This CDR3 is 16 amino acids long. The germline gives CDR1 MNHEY, CDR2 SVGEGT. V was clipped by 0 bases and J by 6 bases; unmatched bases: 5. This chain's CDR3 is CASSYSSGRFSGELFF. DNA for the CDR3: TGTGCCAGCAGTTACTCTAGCGGGAGATTCTCCGGGGAGCTGTTTTTT.

The gene calls are TRBV11-2 and TRBJ1-5, with D possibly TRBD1 on 6 matching bases. CDR1 and CDR2 from the germline V gene are SGHAT and FQNNGV. The CDR3 has 14 residues. Trimming pared 3 bases from V and 6 bases from J, leaving 12 bases between. Here the CDR3 DNA reads TGTGCCAGCAGCTTCTCGGGGGGGGCTCAGCCCCAGCATTTT. It yields the protein CASSFSGGAQPQHF.

The chain is built from TRBV2 and TRBJ1-5; perhaps TRBD1 as D (6 bases). The V gene lost 1 base and the J gene lost 9 bases, with 16 bases spanning the gap. This CDR3 region has 15 residues. From germline, CDR1 is SNHLY and CDR2 FYNNEI. Here the CDR3 DNA reads TGTGCCAGCAGTGAAGTAAACAGGGTTAGGCTGCCCCAGCATTTT. Protein sequence: CASSEVNRVRLPQHF.

The rearrangement links TRBV7-2 to TRBJ1-1, with D possibly matching TRBD1 (5 bases). This CDR3 has 14 residues. V lost 0 bases and J lost 5, with 10 bases in between. From germline, CDR1 is SGHTA and CDR2 FQGNSA. The CDR3 sequence: CASSLAHQGTEAFF. The DNA for the CDR3 is TGTGCCAGCAGCTTAGCCCACCAGGGAACTGAAGCTTTCTTT.